This T cell receptor (beta chain) derives from a study of blood T cell repertoires in COVID-19. Clones were sequenced by immunoSEQ multiplex PCR, and TCRdb holds only the in-frame ones, with some missing. The sample holds roughly 670,000 clones, 75% to 90% seen once. The CDR3 runs to 16 residues. Trimming stripped 5 bases from V and 8 bases from J, with 21 bases between. Germline CDR1 and CDR2: SGHAT and FQDESV (reference sequence). The rearrangement uses TRBV11-1 and TRBJ1-4; D gene uncertain. The clonotype was recovered from a woman aged 18 to 35 with acute or convalescent COVID-19. Sequences were obtained from peripheral blood. The CDR3 DNA follows: TGTGCCAGCAGCCCTCTCTCCGGGTCCCGGGAGGAAAAACTGTTTTTT. Protein product: CASSPLSGSREEKLFF.